Listed here are 10 T cell receptor beta chains from one sample, sequenced in a study of vaccination effects on CD4 cells after COVID-19. These receptors have no known antigen. TCRdb keeps only in-frame clones here, not all; method: immunoSEQ multiplex PCR. Of tens of thousands of clones detected, approximately 72% appear once; the ten largest clones hold approximately 30%. Viral peptide pools were used in the ViraFEST assay to expand antigen-specific CD4+ T cells, and sequencing came afterward. Culture lasted approximately 10 days before CD4+ T cell isolation. From March to December 2020, the person had a SARS-CoV-2 infection that was confirmed by PCR. Sample: CD4+ T cells from PBMCs cultured with a peptide pool, taken before COVID-19 vaccination. The receptors were sampled from a human donor who had a prior SARS-CoV-2 infection.

CDR3 region: CASSYSVDYEQYF. Written as DNA, the CDR3 is TGTGCCAGCAGTTATTCAGTCGATTACGAGCAGTACTTC. V and J are TRBV6-6 and TRBJ2-7; D remains unclear. Trimming shortened V by 3 bases and J by 4 bases, and 10 bases separated the two germline ends. Germline values: CDR1 MNHNY, CDR2 SVGAGI (reference sequence). There are 13 residues in the CDR3.

This clone was seen once. The V and J genes are TRBV14 and TRBJ2-2; tentatively, D is TRBD1 (5 bases). CDR1 and CDR2 from the germline V gene are SGHDN and FVKESK. Trimming shortened V by 2 bases and J by 6 bases, and 19 bases separated the two germline ends. This CDR3 has 17 residues. DNA of the CDR3: TGTGCCAGCAGCCAAAGGAAGGGGTTTGATGTTCCCGGGGAGCTGTTTTTT. Encoded protein: CASSQRKGFDVPGELFF. Full variable domain (outside the CDR3, taken from reference TRBV14 and TRBJ2-2): EAGVTQFPSHSVIEKGQTVTLRCDPISGHDNLYWYRRVMGKEIKFLLHFVKESKQDESGMPNNRFLAERTGGTYSTLKVQPAELEDSGVYFCASSQRKGFDVPGELFFGEGSRLTVL.

The V call is TRBV10-3, the J call TRBJ2-2; 7 nucleotides line up with TRBD2. V shed 5 bases and J 3 bases; nucleotides not matched to a gene: 6. Germline loops: CDR1 ENHRY, CDR2 SYGVKD. This CDR3 comprises 15 residues. CDR3 coding DNA: TGTGCCATCAGTACCGGGACTACTTACACCGGGGAGCTGTTTTTT. Its translation is CAISTGTTYTGELFF.

V and J are TRBV14 and TRBJ2-5; either TRBD1 or TRBD2 may supply D (5 bases each). Trimming took off 0 bases at V and 5 bases at J, with 13 bases between the two ends. The CDR3 is 15 amino acids. Per the germline V gene, CDR1 is SGHDN and CDR2 is FVKESK. This CDR3 is CASSQDLSWGETQYF. The CDR3 DNA follows: TGTGCCAGCAGCCAAGATCTCTCGTGGGGGGAGACCCAGTACTTC.

The chain combines TRBV27 with TRBJ2-7, with 7 bases aligning to TRBD1. The length of the CDR3 is 17 residues. V trimming: 5 bases; J trimming: 4 bases; junction bases outside the gene matches: 17. The germline V gene has CDR1 MNHEY and CDR2 SMNVEV (reference sequence). CDR3 sequence reads: CASSAQSPTGVWYEQYF. CDR3 coding DNA: TGTGCCAGCAGTGCCCAGTCTCCCACAGGGGTCTGGTACGAGCAGTACTTC.

This clone was observed a few times. The rearrangement uses TRBV25-1 and TRBJ2-5; no reliable D call. CDR1 MGHDK and CDR2 SYGVNS come from the germline V gene. The CDR3 consists of 13 residues. The V end lost 4 bases, the J end lost 5 bases, and 11 bases lay between the germline ends. The CDR3 DNA reads TGTGCCAGCAGTGTTGGCTCGTTGGAGACCCAGTACTTC. This gives the protein CASSVGSLETQYF.

V usage is TRBV27 and J usage is TRBJ1-1, with 8 bases lining up with TRBD1. From germline, CDR1 is MNHEY and CDR2 SMNVEV (reference sequence). V trimming: 2 bases; J trimming: 4 bases; junction bases outside the gene matches: 6. The CDR3 has 15 residues. CDR3 amino acids: CASSLPSGGGTEAFF. CDR3 nucleotides: TGTGCCAGCAGTTTACCGTCAGGGGGCGGCACTGAAGCTTTCTTT.

The chain carries TRBV5-6 and TRBJ1-2, with D hard to call. Per germline, CDR1 SGHDT and CDR2 YYEEEE. Trimming removed 4 bases at V and 0 bases at J, with 7 bases between. There are 13 residues in the CDR3. The CDR3, as DNA: TGTGCCAGCAGCCCCAAGCCTAACTATGGCTACACCTTC. Residues: CASSPKPNYGYTF.

V and J are TRBV2 and TRBJ1-4; possible D gene TRBD1, 5 bases. The V gene's germline CDR1 is SNHLY and CDR2 FYNNEI. This CDR3 spans 15 amino acids. V was cut by 6 bases and J by 5 bases, with 16 bases left in between. The CDR3: CASRRDGRGNEKLFF. The CDR3 nucleotides read TGTGCCAGCAGGAGGGACGGACGGGGCAATGAAAAACTGTTTTTT.

This sequence joins TRBV4-2 and TRBJ1-2; 9 bases are a match to TRBD1. Germline CDR1 and CDR2: LGHNA and YNFKEQ. The junction had 7 bases not matched to a gene; V was cut back by 1 base and J by 4 bases. The CDR3 sequence is 16 residues long. The CDR3 sequence is CASSQVSGQGVYGYTF. In DNA form, the CDR3 reads TGTGCCAGCAGCCAAGTTTCGGGACAGGGAGTCTATGGCTACACCTTC.